The T cell receptor (beta chain) under discussion was sequenced for a study of T cell responses to AZD1222 COVID-19 vaccine. The method was immunoSEQ multiplex PCR; TCRdb's version includes in-frame clones alone and lacks a portion of them. The sample includes approximately 160,000 clones, about 90% seen only once; the top ten take roughly 4.7%. The sample holds a few counts of this clone. Its antigen is still unknown. Overall study findings and caveats: Females outnumbered males among donors, who were mostly white British; clonal diversity was possibly underestimated.

The specimen comprised peripheral blood, sampled on day 0 of AZD1222 vaccination. The receptor comes from an adult in good health.

CDR3 coding DNA: TGCGCCAGCAGCTTGGCCCCGGGCGCGGATGGCTACACCTTC. Residues: CASSLAPGADGYTF. The chain recombines TRBV5-1 with TRBJ1-2; D not resolved. Trimming removed 0 bases at V and 6 bases at J, with 12 bases between. The CDR3 totals 14 residues. The germline V gene encodes CDR1 SGHRS and CDR2 YFSETQ.